The rows below give T cell receptor beta chains drawn from one sample of a study of Ad26.COV2.S vaccination and SARS-CoV-2 variants. Produced via immunoSEQ multiplex PCR; TCRdb's table is partial and in-frame only. The data contain about 480,000 clones, approximately 88% of them singletons. The source material was peripheral blood, sampled in a trial of Ad26.COV2.S vaccine versus placebo. The origin of the receptors is a person aged 18-65 years who received the Ad26.COV2.S COVID-19 vaccine or a placebo. The CDR3 runs from the conserved cysteine through the conserved F or W. D genes are given only for firm matches. A clone size is listed for some rows: how often the clone was seen (once, few, many), or a class if it is expanded.

v_gene	d_gene	j_gene	abundance	CDR3aa	CDR3nt
TRBV11-2	NA	TRBJ1-1	few	CASSFLAEAFF	TGTGCCAGCAGCTTCCTAGCTGAAGCTTTCTTT
TRBV4-2	NA	TRBJ2-7	NA	CASSQGRGRLYEQYF	TGTGCCAGCAGCCAAGGACGGGGAAGACTCTACGAGCAGTACTTC
TRBV6-5	TRBD1	TRBJ2-7	NA	CASSPDDRGLFEQYF	TGTGCCAGCAGTCCTGACGACAGGGGGCTTTTCGAGCAGTACTTC
TRBV28	NA	TRBJ2-3	NA	CASSSYLTSTDTQYF	TGTGCCAGCAGTTCATATCTGACTAGCACAGATACGCAGTATTTT
TRBV7-8	TRBD2	TRBJ2-7	NA	CASSLGSSGSGEQYF	TGTGCCAGCAGCTTGGGTTCTAGCGGGAGCGGCGAGCAGTACTTC
TRBV5-4	NA	TRBJ2-1	NA	CASSAGLRGYNEQFF	TGTGCCAGCAGCGCCGGACTAAGGGGGTACAATGAGCAGTTCTTC
TRBV29-1	NA	TRBJ2-1	NA	CSVEAVDEQFF	TGCAGCGTGGAGGCTGTGGATGAGCAGTTCTTC
TRBV10-3	TRBD2	TRBJ2-5	NA	CAISSPGLAGEEEETQYF	TGTGCCATCAGCTCACCGGGACTAGCGGGAGAGGAAGAAGAGACCCAGTACTTC
TRBV28	NA	TRBJ2-7	NA	CASSSPSFAISYEQYF	TGTGCCAGCAGTTCACCTTCATTCGCCATATCCTACGAGCAGTACTTC
TRBV6-1	TRBD1	TRBJ1-5	NA	CASSEGTGLGNQPQHF	TGTGCCAGCAGTGAGGGGACAGGGCTGGGGAATCAGCCCCAGCATTTT
TRBV5-1	NA	TRBJ2-1	NA	CASSIPSGTHNEQFF	TGCGCCAGCAGCATTCCGAGCGGGACACACAATGAGCAGTTCTTC
TRBV28	NA	TRBJ1-1	NA	CASSLTGVETEAFF	TGTGCCAGCAGTTTAACAGGAGTTGAGACTGAAGCTTTCTTT
TRBV5-1	NA	TRBJ2-1	once	CASSLARGISYNEQFF	TGCGCCAGCAGCTTGGCCCGCGGGATTTCCTACAATGAGCAGTTCTTC
TRBV5-8	TRBD1	TRBJ2-7	NA	CASSRGTGGYKRYEQYF	TGTGCCAGCAGTCGAGGGACAGGGGGCTATAAGAGATACGAGCAGTACTTC
TRBV7-3	TRBD2	TRBJ2-5	NA	CASSLMGTRGTQYF	TGTGCCAGCAGCTTAATGGGGACTAGAGGGACCCAGTACTTC
TRBV27	TRBD2	TRBJ2-5	NA	CASSFTSDQETQYF	TGTGCCAGCAGTTTCACTAGCGATCAAGAGACCCAGTACTTC
TRBV4-1	NA	TRBJ1-2	NA	CASSQDDSYYGYTF	TGCGCCAGCAGCCAAGACGACAGCTACTATGGCTACACCTTC
TRBV11-1	NA	TRBJ2-5	NA	CASSSYYSETQYF	TGTGCCAGCAGCTCGTACTATTCGGAGACCCAGTACTTC
TRBV9	NA	TRBJ1-3	NA	CASSVRETNTIYF	TGTGCCAGCAGCGTACGGGAGACAAACACCATATATTTT
TRBV7-8	NA	TRBJ2-7	NA	CASSLHQYEQYF	TGTGCCAGCAGCCTTCACCAATACGAGCAGTACTTC
TRBV3-1/TRBV3-2	TRBD2	TRBJ2-2	NA	CASSSRLGKREDLYTGELFF	TGTGCCAGCAGCTCTAGGTTAGGGAAGCGGGAGGATCTATACACCGGGGAGCTGTTTTTT
TRBV5-1	NA	TRBJ2-1	NA	CASRAGTTYTNEQFF	TGCGCCAGCAGAGCCGGGACAACCTACACAAATGAGCAGTTCTTC
TRBV7-6	TRBD2	TRBJ2-2	NA	CASSTETSGTGELFF	TGTGCCAGCAGCACAGAGACTAGCGGCACCGGGGAGCTGTTTTTT
TRBV7-2	TRBD1	TRBJ1-5	NA	CASSFLGQGGNQPQHF	TGTGCCAGCAGCTTCCTAGGACAGGGGGGTAATCAGCCCCAGCATTTT
TRBV28	TRBD1	TRBJ1-4	NA	CASSWDRGGEKLFF	TGTGCCAGCAGCTGGGACAGGGGTGGCGAAAAACTGTTTTTT
TRBV4-3	NA	TRBJ2-3	NA	CASSQGTGTDTQYF	TGCGCCAGCAGCCAAGGGACAGGCACAGATACGCAGTATTTT
TRBV18	NA	TRBJ2-3	once	CASSPGTGAPDTQYF	TGTGCCAGCTCACCGGGAACTGGTGCCCCAGATACGCAGTATTTT
TRBV9	TRBD1	TRBJ2-1	few	CASSAGTGVNEQFF	TGTGCCAGCAGCGCTGGGACAGGGGTCAATGAGCAGTTCTTC
TRBV7-6	TRBD1	TRBJ2-7	NA	CASSLVGWDRGRGEQYF	TGTGCCAGCAGCTTAGTAGGGTGGGACAGGGGGCGCGGCGAGCAGTACTTC
TRBV4-3	NA	TRBJ1-4	NA	CASSQDRQKLFF	TGCGCCAGCAGCCAAGATCGTCAAAAACTGTTTTTT
TRBV7-2	TRBD2	TRBJ2-2	NA	CASSLRLAGAGELFF	TGTGCCAGCAGCCTAAGACTAGCGGGAGCCGGGGAGCTGTTTTTT
TRBV28	TRBD1	TRBJ2-2	NA	CASRPGQGFGELFF	TGTGCCAGCAGACCGGGACAGGGGTTCGGGGAGCTGTTTTTT
TRBV9	NA	TRBJ1-3	NA	CASSVVPSGPLGNTIYF	TGTGCCAGCAGCGTAGTGCCTTCGGGACCTTTGGGAAACACCATATATTTT
TRBV12-3/TRBV12-4	NA	TRBJ1-3	NA	CASSRAGGNTIYF	TGTGCCAGCAGCCGGGCTGGTGGAAACACCATATATTTT
TRBV7-2	NA	TRBJ1-2	NA	CASSLDSGGGYTF	TGTGCCAGCAGCTTAGATTCTGGCGGGGGCTACACCTTC
TRBV19	NA	TRBJ1-2	once	CASRGFRAGPKDGYTF	TGTGCCAGTAGAGGCTTTCGTGCGGGGCCCAAGGATGGCTACACCTTC
TRBV28	TRBD1	TRBJ1-1	once	CATKDRGDTEAFF	TGTGCCACCAAGGACAGGGGGGACACTGAAGCTTTCTTT
TRBV19	TRBD2	TRBJ2-7	NA	CASGTSGRIGQQYF	TGTGCCAGTGGGACTAGCGGGAGAATCGGTCAGCAGTACTTC
TRBV24-1	NA	TRBJ2-2	many	CATSPGVNTGELFF	TGTGCCACCAGTCCGGGAGTGAACACCGGGGAGCTGTTTTTT
TRBV11-2	NA	TRBJ2-7	NA	CASSLDYPYYEQYF	TGTGCCAGCAGCTTAGATTACCCCTACTACGAGCAGTACTTC
TRBV6-6	NA	TRBJ2-7	NA	CASRPPGSSPYEQYF	TGTGCCAGCAGACCTCCGGGCTCGTCCCCCTACGAGCAGTACTTC
TRBV30	NA	TRBJ1-3	NA	CAWMGQGRNTIYF	TGTGCCTGGATGGGCCAGGGTAGAAACACCATATATTTT
TRBV5-1	NA	TRBJ2-7	NA	CASKWTPWGYEQYF	TGCGCCAGCAAATGGACACCCTGGGGGTACGAGCAGTACTTC
TRBV7-8	NA	TRBJ2-7	NA	CASSPTTRQSSYEQYF	TGTGCCAGCAGCCCCACGACTAGACAGAGCTCCTACGAGCAGTACTTC
TRBV5-4	TRBD2	TRBJ2-3	NA	CASSPGTSGYTDTQYF	TGTGCCAGCAGCCCGGGGACTAGCGGGTACACAGATACGCAGTATTTT
TRBV6-5	TRBD2	TRBJ2-7	NA	CASRGLAGAPQYF	TGTGCCAGCAGGGGGCTAGCGGGAGCTCCGCAGTACTTC
TRBV7-2	TRBD1	TRBJ2-7	NA	CASSSRDRYEQYF	TGTGCCAGCAGCTCCCGGGACAGGTACGAGCAGTACTTC
TRBV7-9	NA	TRBJ2-3	NA	CASSRGGAPKDTQYF	TGTGCCAGCAGTCGAGGGGGGGCGCCGAAGGATACGCAGTATTTT
TRBV28	NA	TRBJ1-1	NA	CASSLRYREAFF	TGTGCCAGCAGTTTAAGGTATCGTGAAGCTTTCTTT
TRBV28	NA	TRBJ1-5	NA	CASSPPNQPQHF	TGTGCCAGCAGCCCCCCAAATCAGCCCCAGCATTTT
TRBV28	TRBD1	TRBJ1-2	once	CASSLTGGIIGYTF	TGTGCCAGCAGTTTGACAGGGGGCATTATAGGCTACACCTTC
TRBV27	NA	TRBJ2-5	NA	CASSFRNQETQYF	TGTGCCAGCAGTTTTCGGAACCAAGAGACCCAGTACTTC
TRBV27	TRBD2	TRBJ2-7	NA	CASSQRGPYEQYF	TGTGCCAGCAGTCAGCGGGGACCCTACGAGCAGTACTTC
TRBV4-3	TRBD1	TRBJ1-2	NA	CASSQDEAGGGYTF	TGCGCCAGCAGCCAAGATGAGGCAGGGGGTGGCTACACCTTC
TRBV4-3	NA	TRBJ2-6	NA	CASSPESGANVLTF	TGCGCCAGCAGCCCCGAATCTGGGGCCAACGTCCTGACTTTC
TRBV7-8	NA	TRBJ2-1	NA	CASSFGKVDEGFF	TGTGCCAGCAGTTTTGGTAAAGTGGACGAGGGGTTCTTC